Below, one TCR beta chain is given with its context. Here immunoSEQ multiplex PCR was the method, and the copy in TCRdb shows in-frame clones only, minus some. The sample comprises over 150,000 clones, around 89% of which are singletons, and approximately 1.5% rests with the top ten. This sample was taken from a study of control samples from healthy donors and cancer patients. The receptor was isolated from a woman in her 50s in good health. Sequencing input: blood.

CDR3 DNA sequence: TGTGCCAGCAGTCTTTACACAGTAGGGTCAGTAGCCAAAAACATTCAGTACTTC. Protein product: CASSLYTVGSVAKNIQYF. The genes are TRBV28 and TRBJ2-4; D is unresolved. The CDR3 consists of 18 residues. Germline CDR1 reads MDHEN; CDR2 reads SYDVKM. V was trimmed by 5 bases and J by 0 bases, leaving 20 bases between them. The full variable domain, completed using reference TRBV28 and TRBJ2-4, is DVKVTQSSRYLVKRTGEKVFLECVQDMDHENMFWYRQDPGLGLRLIYFSYDVKMKEKGDIPEGYSVSREKKERFSLILESASTNQTSMYLCASSLYTVGSVAKNIQYFGAGTRLSVL.